This T cell receptor beta chain was found in a study of T cells in Graves' hyperthyroidism and ophthalmopathy. Study-wide findings and caveats: Ophthalmopathy, as predicted by the model, came a median approximately 5.9 months after the prediction. In simple terms, a model built on 13 V-J features told ophthalmopathy apart from stable hyperthyroidism.

Uncontrolled infection, other autoimmune disease, pregnancy or lactation disqualified patients from enrolment. The PBMCs were taken from approximately 11 ml of fresh peripheral blood. This clonotype was observed a few times. Antigen unknown. Amplification of TCR beta CDR3 regions used RNA as the template. In the first-round RT-PCR of the TCR CDR3, the HTBI primer set was used. From the multiplex PCR reads, TCRdb called clonotypes with MiXCR, one entry per CDR3 protein. The profile shows hundreds of thousands of distinct CDR3 sequences, 20% to 25% of them singletons. The CDR3 spans 15 residues. Germline trimming cut 5 bases from V and 7 bases from J; bases unmatched to any gene: 6. CDR1 and CDR2 from the germline V gene are MNHNS and SASEGT.

This TCR came from a man aged 25 to 40 with Graves' ophthalmopathy. Sample: blood. The chain recombines TRBV6-1 with TRBJ2-1; 12 nucleotides match TRBD2. Here the CDR3 DNA reads TGTGCCAGCAGTTCAGAGACTAGCGGGAGTAATGAGCAGTTCTTC. It codes for CASSSETSGSNEQFF.